The 25 T cell receptor beta chains given below trace back to one sample, sequenced in a study of blood T cell repertoires in COVID-19. The method was immunoSEQ multiplex PCR; TCRdb's version includes in-frame clones alone and lacks a portion of them. Found here are some 230,000 clones, 86% of them singletons; the top ten hold 2% to 2.5%. The material sequenced was peripheral blood. The receptors derive from a man aged 25-40 years who had recovered from COVID-19.

A single count supports this clone. This chain links TRBV19 with TRBJ1-4, with 9 nucleotides matching TRBD1. Germline V gene data show CDR1 as LNHDA and CDR2 as SQIVND (reference sequence). The CDR3 has 14 amino acids. Losses at the gene ends were 10 bases for V and 7 bases for J; bases not matched to a gene: 10. The CDR3 DNA reads as TGTGCCACATGCACCGGGACAGGGTGTGAAAAACTGTTTTTT. This encodes CATCTGTGCEKLFF.

The V call is TRBV18, the J call TRBJ2-7; D possibly corresponds to TRBD1 (5 bases). Per germline, CDR1 KGHSH and CDR2 LQKENI. The ends were cut back, 3 bases at V and 1 base at J, with 10 bases in the middle. The length of the CDR3 is 14 residues. The CDR3 DNA follows: TGTGCCAGCTCACCTGCAGGGATGTCCTACGAGCAGTACTTC. Protein: CASSPAGMSYEQYF.

The chain is built from TRBV14 and TRBJ1-1; no clear D. V was pared by 0 bases and J by 6 bases, with 8 bases between. CDR3 length: 13 residues. Germline CDR1 is SGHDN and CDR2 is FVKESK. The CDR3 DNA reads as TGTGCCAGCAGCCAAGATGGGCAGTCTGAAGCTTTCTTT. Translating it yields CASSQDGQSEAFF.

The rearrangement links TRBV5-5 to TRBJ1-2; 7 bases agree with TRBD1. Germline assignment: CDR1 SGHKS and CDR2 YYEKEE (reference sequence). The trim removed 4 bases at V and 0 bases at J, leaving 6 bases unmatched. The CDR3 extends over 15 amino acids. CDR3 loop: CASSPTGVTNYGYTF. CDR3 nucleotide sequence: TGTGCCAGCAGCCCTACAGGGGTCACTAACTATGGCTACACCTTC.

V usage is TRBV27 and J usage is TRBJ2-5, with 8 bases aligning to TRBD1. CDR1 is MNHEY and CDR2 is SMNVEV in the germline V gene (reference sequence). The length of the CDR3 is 14 residues. The V and J ends lost 5 bases and 3 bases, in that order; junction bases with no gene match: 5. CDR3 bases: TGTGCCAGCAGTCTGCAGGGGGCGGAAGAGACCCAGTACTTC. It is translated as CASSLQGAEETQYF.

This chain links TRBV5-1 with TRBJ1-2; a possible D gene is TRBD1 (5 bases). This CDR3 is 12 amino acids long. Per the germline V gene, CDR1 is SGHRS and CDR2 is YFSETQ. Trimming cost V 4 bases and J 3 bases, with 7 bases left between them. CDR3 protein: CASSVTDYGYTF. In DNA, the CDR3 is TGCGCCAGCAGCGTGACAGACTATGGCTACACCTTC.

This chain uses TRBV15 with TRBJ1-2; TRBD1 agrees at 9 bases. The CDR3 contains 15 residues. V shed 4 bases, J shed 4 bases, and the junction held 7 bases outside the gene matches. The germline CDR1 and CDR2 sequences are LNHNV and YYDKDF (reference sequence). The CDR3 spells CATSTNDRGVYGYTF. The CDR3 nucleotides are TGTGCCACCAGCACAAATGACAGGGGGGTCTATGGCTACACCTTC.

The chain has TRBV2 and TRBJ1-5; the D gene is possibly TRBD1 (5 bases). CDR1 is SNHLY, CDR2 FYNNEI, per germline. CDR3 length: 14 residues. V lost 8 bases and J lost 1, with 12 bases in between. In DNA, the CDR3 is TGTGCCAGCGCGGGGGTCTCCAGCAATCAGCCCCAGCATTTT. It translates to CASAGVSSNQPQHF.

The chain is built from TRBV3-1 (or the pseudogene TRBV3-2) and TRBJ1-1; D is perhaps TRBD1 (5 bases). Germline CDR1 is LGHDT and CDR2 is YNNKEL (reference sequence). V lost 2 bases and J lost 4, with 17 bases in between. The CDR3 is 16 amino acids. The CDR3 spells CASSQHRIRVGTEAFF. CDR3 DNA sequence: TGTGCCAGCAGCCAACATCGGATCAGGGTGGGCACTGAAGCTTTCTTT.

CDR3 coding DNA: TGTGCCAGCAGCTTGGGGGCGGGGACAGGGAACACCGGGGAGCTGTTTTTT. It yields the protein CASSLGAGTGNTGELFF. This chain uses TRBV5-4 with TRBJ2-2, with 8 positions matching TRBD1. From germline, CDR1 is SGHNT and CDR2 YYREEE (reference sequence). The V gene end was trimmed by 0 bases and the J gene end by 1 base; junction bases not matched to a gene: 5. The length of the CDR3 is 17 residues.

This clone came up a few times. This chain connects TRBV29-1 to TRBJ2-2, with D uncertain. The CDR3 runs to 15 residues. CDR1 is SQVTM, CDR2 ANQGSEA, per germline. Between the trimmed V and J ends, which lost 4 bases and 1 base, there was a span of 13 bases. DNA for the CDR3: TGCAGCGTTGCGGTGATACGGGTGAACACCGGGGAGCTGTTTTTT. Amino acids: CSVAVIRVNTGELFF.

This chain joins TRBV9 and TRBJ2-3; no clear D. The germline gives CDR1 SGDLS, CDR2 YYNGEE. The CDR3 length is 14 residues. With 0 bases removed from V and 1 base from J, the gap between germline ends came to 6 bases. The chain's CDR3 is CASSVDFGTDTQYF. In nucleotides, the CDR3 is TGTGCCAGCAGCGTAGATTTCGGCACAGATACGCAGTATTTT.

This chain uses TRBV7-8 with TRBJ2-7, with 8 nucleotides matching TRBD2. The CDR3 totals 13 residues. V lost 2 bases to trimming and J lost 4 bases; unmatched junction nucleotides: 1. Germline CDR1 is SGHVS and CDR2 is FQNEAQ. The DNA for the CDR3 is TGTGCCAGCAGCTTACGGGAGGGGTACGAGCAGTACTTC. Its protein product is CASSLREGYEQYF.

This clone was seen once. The J gene is TRBJ1-1, the V gene TRBV11-3, with a weak D call TRBD1 (6 bases). This CDR3 contains 15 residues. CDR1 and CDR2 (germline): SGHNT, YENEEA. V lost 5 bases and J 4 bases, leaving 17 bases between the germline ends. CDR3 DNA: TGTGCCAGCAGCCCCTCAGGGGCCCGGGGCACTGAAGCTTTCTTT. Its protein product is CASSPSGARGTEAFF.

This chain joins TRBV24-1 and TRBJ2-1; 10 nucleotides align to TRBD1. Germline V gives CDR1 KGHDR, CDR2 SFDVKD. This CDR3 comprises 17 residues. The V gene end was trimmed by 4 bases and the J gene end by 6 bases; junction bases not matched to a gene: 11. CDR3 nucleotides: TGTGCCACCAGTGACCGTACCGGGACAGGGGACTTCAATGAGCAGTTCTTC. Encoded protein: CATSDRTGTGDFNEQFF.

This clone was recorded only once. For the CDR3, the DNA is TGTGCCAGTAGCCCGGACAGAAGGACGCAGTATTTT. It translates to CASSPDRRTQYF. The V call is TRBV19, the J call TRBJ2-3; possibly TRBD1 for D (6 bases). CDR3 length: 12 amino acids. Germline V gives CDR1 LNHDA, CDR2 SQIVND (reference sequence). V dropped 6 bases and J dropped 9 bases, with 13 bases sitting between them.

This rearrangement joins TRBV19 to TRBJ1-2, with unresolved D. V was clipped by 3 bases and J by 4 bases, with 15 bases between them. Per the germline V gene, CDR1 is LNHDA and CDR2 is SQIVND (reference sequence). The length of the CDR3 is 15 residues. CDR3 region: CASSMVGGQFYGYTF. CDR3 DNA sequence: TGTGCCAGTAGTATGGTTGGCGGGCAGTTCTATGGCTACACCTTC. The complete variable domain, with remaining parts taken from reference TRBV19 and TRBJ1-2, reads DGGITQSPKYLFRKEGQNVTLSCEQNLNHDAMYWYRQDPGQGLRLIYYSQIVNDFQKGDIAEGYSVSREKKESFPLTVTSAQKNPTAFYLCASSMVGGQFYGYTFGSGTRLTVV.

V gene TRBV5-1 combines with J gene TRBJ1-1, with TRBD1 matching over 7 bases. The CDR3 is made up of 12 amino acids. With 0 bases clipped from V and 9 bases from J, the junction kept 2 bases outside the gene matches. Germline loops: CDR1 SGHRS, CDR2 YFSETQ. CDR3 sequence: CASSLEGAQAFF. The CDR3 nucleotides read TGCGCCAGCAGCTTGGAGGGGGCCCAAGCTTTCTTT.

This chain joins TRBV10-2 and TRBJ2-1; possibly TRBD2 for D (6 bases). Germline CDR1 reads WSHSY; CDR2 reads SAAADI. The CDR3 covers 18 residues. Trimming stripped 6 bases from V and 5 bases from J, with 26 bases between. The CDR3 sequence is CASSPTRDFGRVHNEQFF. For the CDR3, the DNA is TGCGCCAGCAGCCCGACCCGGGACTTTGGCAGGGTCCACAATGAGCAGTTCTTC.

The V call is TRBV7-2, the J call TRBJ2-5; the D gene is possibly TRBD2 (5 bases). CDR1 is SGHTA and CDR2 is FQGNSA in the germline V gene. V lost 10 bases and J lost 9, with 9 bases in between. The CDR3 loop spans 9 amino acids. The chain's CDR3 is CAISGAQYF. The CDR3 DNA is TGTGCCATTTCCGGGGCCCAGTACTTC.

The V call is TRBV6-5, the J call TRBJ2-3; 10 bases agree with TRBD2. The CDR3 contains 14 residues. Per the germline V gene, CDR1 is MNHEY and CDR2 is SVGAGI. V shed 7 bases and J 11 bases; nucleotides not matched to a gene: 12. For the CDR3, the DNA is TGTGCCAGCACAACTAGCGGGGTACTTCTCGAGCAGTATTTT. Translating gives CASTTSGVLLEQYF.

J is TRBJ2-1 and V is TRBV19, with a possible D match to TRBD1 (6 bases). Trimming shortened V by 6 bases and J by 3 bases, and 15 bases separated the two germline ends. Germline CDR1 is LNHDA and CDR2 is SQIVND (reference sequence). This CDR3 region has 15 residues. DNA of the CDR3: TGTGCCAGTAGCCTAGGACAGACAGACTACAATGAGCAGTTCTTC. This encodes CASSLGQTDYNEQFF. The whole variable domain, filled in from reference TRBV19 and TRBJ2-1, reads DGGITQSPKYLFRKEGQNVTLSCEQNLNHDAMYWYRQDPGQGLRLIYYSQIVNDFQKGDIAEGYSVSREKKESFPLTVTSAQKNPTAFYLCASSLGQTDYNEQFFGPGTRLTVL.

The chain is built from TRBV7-9 and TRBJ1-2, with D hard to call. Deletions cut 5 bases from V and 2 bases from J, with 12 bases between. Germline V gene lookup returns CDR1 SEHNR and CDR2 FQNEAQ (reference sequence). This CDR3 contains 14 residues. As DNA, the CDR3 is TGTGCCAGCAGCCACGCACGGGAGAACTATGGCTACACCTTC. This codes for CASSHARENYGYTF. Full variable domain (missing parts from reference TRBV7-9 and TRBJ1-2): DTGVSQNPRHKITKRGQNVTFRCDPISEHNRLYWYRQTLGQGPEFLTYFQNEAQLEKSRLLSDRFSAERPKGSFSTLEIQRTEQGDSAMYLCASSHARENYGYTFGSGTRLTVV.

This chain connects TRBV7-2 to TRBJ1-4; 8 bases match TRBD1. Germline V gene lookup returns CDR1 SGHTA and CDR2 FQGNSA. The CDR3 contains 14 residues. The trim removed 5 bases at V and 7 bases at J, leaving 6 bases unmatched. The CDR3 nucleotides read TGTGCCAGCAGCGCAGACAGGGGCTCTGAAAAACTGTTTTTT. This sequence encodes CASSADRGSEKLFF.

V usage is TRBV18 and J usage is TRBJ1-2; weak D call: TRBD1 (5 bases). The germline V and J ends were trimmed by 6 bases and 4 bases, with 12 bases remaining between them. The CDR3 extends over 13 amino acids. Germline CDR1 is KGHSH and CDR2 is LQKENI. The CDR3, as DNA: TGTGCCAGCTCCCTCGACAGATCCTATGGCTACACCTTC. It translates to CASSLDRSYGYTF.